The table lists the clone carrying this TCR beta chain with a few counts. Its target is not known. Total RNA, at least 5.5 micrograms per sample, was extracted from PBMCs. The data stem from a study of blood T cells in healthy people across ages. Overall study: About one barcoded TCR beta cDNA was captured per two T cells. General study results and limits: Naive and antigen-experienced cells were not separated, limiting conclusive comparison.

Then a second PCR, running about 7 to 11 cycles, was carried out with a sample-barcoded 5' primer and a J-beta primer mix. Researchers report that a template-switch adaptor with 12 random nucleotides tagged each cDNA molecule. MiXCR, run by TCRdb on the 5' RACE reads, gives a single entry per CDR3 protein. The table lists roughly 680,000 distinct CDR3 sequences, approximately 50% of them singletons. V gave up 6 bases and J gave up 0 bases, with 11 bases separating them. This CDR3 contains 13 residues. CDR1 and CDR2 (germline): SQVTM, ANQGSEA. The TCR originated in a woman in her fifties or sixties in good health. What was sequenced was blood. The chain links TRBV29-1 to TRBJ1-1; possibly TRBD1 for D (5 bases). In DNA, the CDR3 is TGCAGCGTCGAGCGGACAATGAACACTGAAGCTTTCTTT. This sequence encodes CSVERTMNTEAFF.